This TCR beta chain originates from a study of metastatic and nonmetastatic thyroid tumors. Study in general: Repertoire comparisons spanned blood and tumor or nodule tissue from malignant and benign thyroid patients. Findings of the study overall: As reported, TCR beta diversity in blood and tumor was significantly higher in malignant thyroid tumors than in benign nodules.

Nobody among the patients had been given any treatment before thyroid surgery. In the source study's methods: The study's classifier, a distant-metastasis tool for papillary thyroid cancer, was built using CDR3 differences across clinicopathological groups. TCRdb re-processed the PCR reads through MiXCR. The V and J calls come from TCRdb's annotation, not from the publication. The sample holds about 40,000 clones, more than 9.5% seen once. Per the germline V gene, CDR1 is SGDLS and CDR2 is YYNGEE. CDR3 size: 14 residues. V shed 0 bases and J shed 8 bases, with 14 bases lying between them. In its sample, this clone was seen many times. The antigen is not known.

The clonotype comes from a female donor with papillary thyroid cancer or a benign thyroid nodule (not recorded which). Some clones in this sample may be carry-over from other donors' samples. This chain links TRBV9 with TRBJ1-2, with unresolved D. Sequenced input: blood. CDR3 protein: CASSVELTDQGYTF. CDR3 DNA: TGTGCCAGCAGCGTAGAGTTGACGGACCAAGGCTACACCTTC. The whole variable domain, filled in from reference TRBV9 and TRBJ1-2, reads DSGVTQTPKHLITATGQRVTLRCSPRSGDLSVYWYQQSLDQGLQFLIQYYNGEERAKGNILERFSAQQFPDLHSELNLSSLELGDSALYFCASSVELTDQGYTFGSGTRLTVV.